This TCR beta chain was captured by sequencing in a study of blood T cell repertoires in COVID-19. About the study: From the United States, Italy and Spain came samples of acute and convalescent COVID-19. Sample material is recorded as cDNA or gDNA derived from T cells, B-cell-depleted T cells, or PBMCs.

Profiled with immunoSEQ multiplex PCR; TCRdb holds only in-frame clones, not every one. The table has roughly 200,000 clones, roughly 75% seen once. The sequence was obtained from a man between 65 and 85 years old with active or convalescent COVID-19. Sequencing used peripheral blood.

DNA of the CDR3: TGTGCCAGCAGCTTGACCGGGGCAACTAATGAAAAACTGTTTTTT. Translation gives CASSLTGATNEKLFF. This chain connects TRBV5-6 to TRBJ1-4; D remains unclear. Germline CDR1 reads SGHDT; CDR2 reads YYEEEE. The CDR3 runs to 15 residues. V was shortened by 1 base and J by 0 bases, with 7 bases between the two germline ends.